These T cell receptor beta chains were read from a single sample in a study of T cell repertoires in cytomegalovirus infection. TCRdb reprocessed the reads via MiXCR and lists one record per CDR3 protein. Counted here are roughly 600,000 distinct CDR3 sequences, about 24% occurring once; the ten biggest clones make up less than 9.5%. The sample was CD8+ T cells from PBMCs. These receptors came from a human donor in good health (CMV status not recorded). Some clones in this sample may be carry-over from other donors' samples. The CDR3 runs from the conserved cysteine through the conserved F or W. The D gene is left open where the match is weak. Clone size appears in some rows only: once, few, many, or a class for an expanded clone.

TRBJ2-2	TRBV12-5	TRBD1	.	CASGFKTGGAFGELFF	TGTGCTAGTGGTTTCAAGACAGGGGGCGCTTTCGGGGAGCTGTTTTTT
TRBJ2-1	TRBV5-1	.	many	CASSWRGSDNEQFF	TGCGCCAGCAGCTGGCGGGGCTCCGACAATGAGCAGTTCTTC
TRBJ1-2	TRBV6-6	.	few	CASSPMSSSGYGYTF	TGTGCCAGCAGTCCGATGTCAAGCTCAGGGTATGGCTACACCTTC
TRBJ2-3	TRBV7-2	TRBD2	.	CASSLVGGGSTDTQYF	TGTGCCAGCAGCTTAGTCGGCGGGGGGAGCACAGATACGCAGTATTTT
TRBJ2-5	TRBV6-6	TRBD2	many	CASSYSNSGGAAELFETQYF	TGTGCCAGCAGTTACTCGAATAGCGGGGGGGCCGCAGAATTGTTTGAGACCCAGTACTTC
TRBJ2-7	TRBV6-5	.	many	CASSYYGANAEQYF	TGTGCCAGCAGTTACTATGGGGCTAATGCCGAGCAGTACTTC
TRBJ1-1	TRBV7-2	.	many	CASSFLPGMNTEAFF	TGTGCCAGCAGCTTTCTCCCAGGGATGAACACTGAAGCTTTCTTT
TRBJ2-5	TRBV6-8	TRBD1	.	CASSQSPDRRETQYF	TGTGCCAGCAGTCAGAGCCCGGACAGGCGGGAGACCCAGTACTTC
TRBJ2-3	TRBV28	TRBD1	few	CASSFRSLTGTGFRDTQYF	TGTGCCAGCAGTTTTAGGAGCCTTACCGGGACAGGGTTCCGAGATACGCAGTATTTT
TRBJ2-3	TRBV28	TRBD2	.	CASSALAGGRTDTQYF	TGTGCCAGCAGTGCCCTAGCGGGGGGACGCACAGATACGCAGTATTTT
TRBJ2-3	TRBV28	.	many	CASSPLERRTDTQYF	TGTGCCAGCAGTCCACTAGAGAGAAGAACAGATACGCAGTATTTT
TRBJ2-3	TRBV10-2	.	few	CASEGSTDTQYF	TGCGCCAGCGAGGGCAGCACAGATACGCAGTATTTT
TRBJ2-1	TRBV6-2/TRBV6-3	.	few	CASSYSKESGYNEQFF	TGTGCCAGCAGTTACTCGAAGGAATCAGGTTACAATGAGCAGTTCTTC
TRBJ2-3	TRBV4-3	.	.	CASSQVMRGYATDTQYF	TGCGCCAGCAGCCAAGTAATGAGGGGGTACGCCACAGATACGCAGTATTTT
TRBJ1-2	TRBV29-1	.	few	CSVDQGGYTF	TGCAGCGTTGATCAGGGTGGCTACACCTTC
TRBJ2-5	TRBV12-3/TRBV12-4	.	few	CASSFIMETDPPETQYF	TGTGCCAGCAGTTTTATTATGGAGACAGATCCCCCAGAGACCCAGTACTTC
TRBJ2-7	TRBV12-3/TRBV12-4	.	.	CASSGSYYEQYF	TGTGCCAGCAGTGGTTCCTACTACGAGCAGTACTTC
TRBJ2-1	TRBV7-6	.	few	CASSFTGHNEQFF	TGTGCCAGCAGCTTCACAGGCCACAATGAGCAGTTCTTC
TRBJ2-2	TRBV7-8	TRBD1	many	CASSQDRRGRLRNTGELFF	TGTGCCAGCAGCCAGGATCGCAGGGGGAGACTAAGGAACACCGGGGAGCTGTTTTTT
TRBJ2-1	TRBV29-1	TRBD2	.	CSVDALGLASYYNEQFF	TGCAGCGTTGATGCGCTGGGACTAGCGAGTTATTACAATGAGCAGTTCTTC
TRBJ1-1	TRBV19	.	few	CASTSFGQGIAEAFF	TGTGCCAGTACCTCCTTCGGGCAGGGGATCGCTGAAGCTTTCTTT
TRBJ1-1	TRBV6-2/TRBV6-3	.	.	CASSLTEMNTEAFF	TGTGCCAGCAGTTTAACCGAGATGAACACTGAAGCTTTCTTT
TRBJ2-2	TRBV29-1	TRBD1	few	CSAGTGLGELFF	TGCAGCGCCGGGACAGGGCTCGGGGAGCTGTTTTTT
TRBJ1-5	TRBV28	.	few	CASSLLRNNQPQHF	TGTGCCAGCAGTTTGTTGAGGAACAATCAGCCCCAGCATTTT